This T cell receptor beta chain was identified during a study of regulatory T cells in long-lasting Graves disease. Study overall: For under 3 months, newly diagnosed Graves' patients had been taking antithyroid drugs.

The CDR3 is 13 amino acids. Germline CDR1 and CDR2: SGHTA and FQGNSA. Trimming took off 5 bases at V and 2 bases at J, with 9 bases between the two ends. This clonotype was detected many times. Time point noted: newly diagnosed GD, antithyroid drugs for less than 3 months. After RNA was extracted from PBMCs, the TCR library was made from it. iRepertoire HTBI primers and Arm-PCR of CDR3 regions built TCR beta libraries. TCRdb reprocessed the multiplex PCR reads via MiXCR and lists one record per CDR3 protein. The sample lists some 450,000 distinct CDR3 sequences; 15% to 20% were seen once. The same data also contributed to another study, on T cells in Graves' hyperthyroidism and ophthalmopathy.

The chain combines TRBV7-2 with TRBJ1-1; no reliable D call. The sequences come from peripheral blood mononuclear cells (PBMCs), collected at new diagnosis, from a patient treated with antithyroid drugs. The TCR originated in a woman younger than 45 with Graves disease. The CDR3 DNA reads as TGTGCCAGCAGCCACGTAAGAAACACTGAAGCTTTCTTT. Amino acids: CASSHVRNTEAFF.